This TCR beta chain was sequenced for a study of T-cell reconstitution after alpha-beta-depleted transplantation in children. V lost 5 bases and J lost 7, with 14 bases in between. The CDR3 runs 13 residues. Unique molecular identifiers tagged the TCRbeta library. Via MiXCR, TCRdb re-called the PCR reads, giving one row per CDR3 protein. The table shows about 980,000 distinct CDR3 sequences, with 25% to 30% occurring only once. Notes on this clonotype: The antigen is undetermined.

Findings of the study overall: Where some patients showed high TCRbeta diversity at day 60, it came from recipient T cells and thymic progenitors that had survived. Newly produced T cells mostly provided counts and TCRbeta diversity after one year, as hyperexpanded clones declined. The origin of alpha-beta T cells about two months after transplant was reportedly several hundred expanded graft clones.

This material consisted of PBMCs, mostly from graft donor cells, taken 360 days after TCRalphabeta/CD19-depleted stem cell transplant. The chain joins TRBV12-3 or TRBV12-4 to TRBJ1-2, with D unclear. The sequence was collected from a boy younger than two who had a stem cell transplant for SCID, so the T cells may come from the graft donor. Here the CDR3 DNA reads TGTGCCAGCAGTCCAATAGCCCTGGGTGGCTACACCTTC. It codes for CASSPIALGGYTF.